This T cell receptor (beta chain) was captured in a study of cytomegalovirus exposure and HLA in healthy donors. PCR primers comprised 60 Vbeta and 13 Jbeta primers. Sequenced by immunoSEQ multiplex PCR; TCRdb stores in-frame clones only, minus some. Of 40,000 to 45,000 clones listed, about half are singletons. The V segment lost 4 bases and the J segment 6 bases; nucleotides outside the gene matches: 11. The germline V gene has CDR1 MNHNS and CDR2 SASEGT. The CDR3 consists of 16 residues. The clonotype was recovered from a man between 60 and 75 years old in good health and CMV-seronegative. The J gene is TRBJ2-1, the V gene TRBV6-1; 8 bases match TRBD2. The sample was PBMCs. The CDR3 loop reads CASSGLSGAHPNEQFF. The CDR3, as DNA: TGTGCCAGCAGTGGGCTTAGCGGGGCCCACCCCAATGAGCAGTTCTTC.